The 22 T cell receptor beta chains in this list originate from one sample, sequenced in a study of cytomegalovirus exposure and HLA in healthy donors. Use of 60 Vbeta and 13 Jbeta primers characterized the PCR. TCRdb's copy holds only in-frame clones and misses some; the assay was immunoSEQ multiplex PCR. This table has more than 80,000 clones, around 68% appearing once. Sequenced input: PBMCs. All receptors derive from a woman in her 40s in good health and CMV-seropositive.

There are a few counts of this clone. The rearrangement links TRBV5-5 to TRBJ2-4, with TRBD2 matching over 9 bases. The V segment lost 6 bases and the J segment 8 bases; nucleotides outside the gene matches: 15. Germline assignment: CDR1 SGHKS and CDR2 YYEKEE (reference sequence). The CDR3 has 16 residues. The DNA for the CDR3 is TGTGCCAGCAACCCACTAGCGGGTATTTCTTCGGACATTCAGTACTTC. It specifies CASNPLAGISSDIQYF.

The CDR3 sequence: CASSPNQGTEAFF. CDR3 in DNA: TGTGCCAGCAGCCCTAACCAGGGGACTGAAGCTTTCTTT. The gene calls are TRBV7-2 and TRBJ1-1, with D possibly being TRBD1 (6 bases). CDR1 is SGHTA, CDR2 FQGNSA, per germline. V lost 5 bases and J 5 bases, leaving 12 bases between the germline ends. This CDR3 contains 13 residues.

J is TRBJ2-6 and V is TRBV4-2; the D is unclear. CDR3 size: 17 residues. Germline CDR1 reads LGHNA; CDR2 reads YNFKEQ. With 0 bases removed from V and 1 base from J, the gap between germline ends came to 10 bases. The CDR3 region is CASSQEKTLSGANVLTF. The DNA for the CDR3 is TGTGCCAGCAGCCAAGAAAAAACGCTATCTGGGGCCAACGTCCTGACTTTC.

The rearrangement uses TRBV7-6 and TRBJ1-1; D unresolved. The CDR3 is 11 residues long. CDR1 and CDR2 from the germline V gene are SGHVS and FNYEAQ. V was pared by 5 bases and J by 11 bases, with 12 bases between. Written as DNA, the CDR3 is TGTGCCAGCAGCGCGGGCCTTGGGGCTTTCTTT. Amino acid sequence: CASSAGLGAFF.

Remarks on this clone: The conserved final phenylalanine or tryptophan is absent from the CDR3, which likely points to a read error. The genes are TRBV7-9 and TRBJ1-1; D not certain. CDR1 is SEHNR, CDR2 FQNEAQ, per germline (reference sequence). This CDR3 has 13 residues. V was shortened by 2 bases and J by 10 bases, with 14 bases between the two germline ends. The CDR3 DNA is TGTGCCAGCAGCTTAAATGGCGGCTTCCGAGCTTTCTGT. This sequence encodes CASSLNGGFRAFC.

The chain has TRBV18 and TRBJ2-5; D possibly corresponds to TRBD2 (6 bases). V was shortened by 4 bases and J by 4 bases, with 7 bases between the two germline ends. This CDR3 has 12 amino acids. Germline-derived CDR1 and CDR2 are KGHSH and LQKENI. CDR3 nucleotides: TGTGCCAGCTCACGGGGGGTAGAGACCCAGTACTTC. Translating gives CASSRGVETQYF.

The V gene is TRBV15, the J gene TRBJ2-7; 7 nucleotides agree with TRBD2. In germline, CDR1 is LNHNV, CDR2 YYDKDF (reference sequence). J lost 4 bases, V lost 0 bases, and 9 bases had no gene match. The CDR3 loop spans 16 amino acids. In DNA, the CDR3 is TGTGCCACCAGCAGAGATCCTCCCCTAGCGGAATACGAGCAGTACTTC. Its protein product is CATSRDPPLAEYEQYF.

The chain links TRBV5-1 to TRBJ2-7, with 7 bases fitting TRBD2. The CDR3 spans 13 residues. Germline CDR1 is SGHRS and CDR2 is YFSETQ. Trimming removed 1 base from V and 5 bases from J; junction bases left unmatched: 3. The CDR3 loop reads CASSLTSADEQYF. DNA for the CDR3: TGCGCCAGCAGCTTGACTAGCGCCGACGAGCAGTACTTC.

V gene TRBV28 combines with J gene TRBJ1-2, with TRBD1 as a possible D gene (6 bases). From germline, CDR1 is MDHEN and CDR2 SYDVKM. Deletions cut 3 bases from V and 0 bases from J, with 14 bases between. The CDR3 contains 16 residues. The CDR3 loop is CASSFLQGIPNYGYTF. The CDR3 nucleotides are TGTGCCAGCAGTTTTTTACAGGGTATACCTAACTATGGCTACACCTTC.

This clone was picked up one time. The chain is built from TRBV19 and TRBJ2-2; 12 nucleotides line up with TRBD2. This CDR3 has 19 residues. The V gene's germline CDR1 is LNHDA and CDR2 SQIVND (reference sequence). The ends lost 3 bases at V and 3 bases at J; junction bases unmatched: 11. Here the CDR3 reads CASSIILTSGRGDTGELFF. DNA of the CDR3: TGTGCCAGTAGTATCATTTTGACTAGCGGGAGAGGGGACACCGGGGAGCTGTTTTTT.

The rearrangement joins TRBV28 to TRBJ1-5, with TRBD1 as a possible D gene (5 bases). The CDR3 contains 13 residues. Trimming stripped 2 bases from V and 6 bases from J, with 8 bases between. Looked up from germline, CDR1 is MDHEN and CDR2 is SYDVKM. The CDR3 nucleotides are TGTGCCAGCAGTTTAAGGGGAGGTCAGCCCCAGCATTTT. Encoded protein: CASSLRGGQPQHF.

This clone was seen a handful of times. The genes are TRBV2 and TRBJ1-5, with TRBD1 identical over 9 bases. The CDR3 has 13 amino acids. J gave up 6 bases and V 4 bases, and 1 base lay outside the gene matches. CDR1 is SNHLY, CDR2 FYNNEI, per germline. CDR3 residues: CASSGTGVQPQHF. DNA for the CDR3: TGTGCCAGCAGTGGGACAGGGGTTCAGCCCCAGCATTTT.

The chain couples TRBV6-5 to TRBJ2-1; D unclear. The CDR3 consists of 15 residues. In germline, CDR1 is MNHEY, CDR2 SVGAGI. The V gene lost 2 bases and the J gene lost 10 bases, with 18 bases spanning the gap. In DNA form, the CDR3 reads TGTGCCAGCAGTTACATCCCCGGAGCCGCTCGGGAGCAGTTCTTC. It codes for CASSYIPGAAREQFF.

The V gene is TRBV30, the J gene TRBJ2-2, with 14 positions matching TRBD2. The ends lost 4 bases at V and 4 bases at J; junction bases unmatched: 8. Germline V gene sequence: CDR1 GTSNPN, CDR2 SVGIG (reference sequence). This CDR3 has 17 amino acids. CDR3 loop: CAWKGTSGSRVTGELFF. CDR3 DNA sequence: TGTGCCTGGAAAGGGACTAGCGGGAGTCGGGTCACCGGGGAGCTGTTTTTT.

This chain joins TRBV19 and TRBJ2-7, with a weak D call TRBD1 (6 bases). V lost 3 bases to trimming and J lost 2 bases, with 11 bases between them. This CDR3 contains 14 residues. Germline assignment: CDR1 LNHDA and CDR2 SQIVND (reference sequence). The CDR3 loop is CASSIRNRAYEQYF. For the CDR3, the DNA is TGTGCCAGTAGTATCCGAAACAGGGCCTACGAGCAGTACTTC.

The rearrangement links TRBV5-6 to TRBJ2-6; D not resolved. Germline V gene sequence: CDR1 SGHDT, CDR2 YYEEEE. V dropped 0 bases and J dropped 1 base, with 5 bases sitting between them. There are 15 residues in the CDR3. This CDR3 reads CASSLGVSGANVLTF. For the CDR3, the DNA is TGTGCCAGCAGCTTGGGAGTGTCTGGGGCCAACGTCCTGACTTTC. Full variable domain (missing parts from reference TRBV5-6 and TRBJ2-6): DAGVTQSPTHLIKTRGQQVTLRCSPKSGHDTVSWYQQALGQGPQFIFQYYEEEERQRGNFPDRFSGHQFPNYSSELNVNALLLGDSALYLCASSLGVSGANVLTFGAGSRLTVL.

As regards this clone: It is likely a read error, because the conserved phenylalanine at the end of the CDR3 is missing. It is unclear where the CDR3 begins or ends on the DNA, so no DNA is shown, and the CDR3 is as TCRdb lists it. This sequence joins TRBV30 and TRBJ2-7; TRBD1, the table's D call, was not compared with the DNA. The germline V gene has CDR1 GTSNPN and CDR2 SVGIG (reference sequence). The CDR3 spans 12 amino acids, including both terminal residues. CDR3 residues: CACQLQPGQGIL.

This clone was counted only a few times. Germline is not matched at one junction end, which may reflect a read error. The V and J genes are TRBV10-3 and TRBJ1-5, with 9 positions matching TRBD1. The length of the CDR3 is 14 residues. The germline CDR1 and CDR2 sequences are ENHRY and SYGVKD. The CDR3 here is CAISETGGKQPQHF. DNA of the CDR3: TGTGCCATCAGTGAGACAGGGGGCAAACAGCCCCAGCATTTT.

The CDR3 DNA follows: TGTGCCAGCAGACGGGACAGCTACTACAATGAGCAGTTCTTC. Amino acid sequence: CASRRDSYYNEQFF. V and J are TRBV27 and TRBJ2-1; 7 bases map to TRBD1. CDR3 length equals 14 residues. The V segment lost 6 bases and the J segment 3 bases; nucleotides outside the gene matches: 5. Germline V gives CDR1 MNHEY, CDR2 SMNVEV (reference sequence).

This clone is medium-sized in the sample. The chain has TRBV7-9 and TRBJ1-1; 8 bases line up with TRBD1. CDR3 size: 16 residues. Germline V gene lookup returns CDR1 SEHNR and CDR2 FQNEAQ (reference sequence). Trimming cost V 3 bases and J 0 bases; bases outside gene matches: 6. The CDR3 sequence is CASSFGQGPMNTEAFF. CDR3 nucleotide sequence: TGTGCCAGCAGCTTCGGACAGGGACCGATGAACACTGAAGCTTTCTTT.

The V call is TRBV5-1, the J call TRBJ1-2, with D maybe TRBD1 (5 bases). This CDR3 is built from 14 residues. In germline, CDR1 is SGHRS, CDR2 YFSETQ. V was clipped by 0 bases and J by 5 bases, with 11 bases between them. CDR3 DNA sequence: TGCGCCAGCAGCTTGGCCGCACGGACATATGGCTACACCTTC. This codes for CASSLAARTYGYTF.

This clone was detected a few times. V gene TRBV4-3 combines with J gene TRBJ2-3; 15 bases line up with TRBD2. Germline CDR1 LGHNA, CDR2 YSLEER. After removal of 2 bases from V and 6 bases from J, the junction contained 12 bases not matched to a gene. The CDR3 extends over 19 amino acids. CDR3 bases: TGCGCCAGCAGCCAATCCGGGACTAGCGGGAGGTTGGGAGTCGATACGCAGTATTTT. It encodes CASSQSGTSGRLGVDTQYF.